This is a list of T cell receptor beta chains from one sample in a study of T cell clones after liver transplantation. Clones were sequenced by immunoSEQ multiplex PCR, and TCRdb holds only the in-frame ones, with some missing. Among 85,000 to 110,000 clones listed, roughly 80% were seen once. The sequenced sample was CD4+ T cells from blood, obtained 47 months after liver transplant. Every receptor here comes from a human patient who received a liver transplant. Some T cells may have come from the graft donor. CDR3s include the opening cysteine and the closing phenylalanine or tryptophan. D genes are given only for firm matches. Some rows mark clone size as missing; the rest say once, few, many or name a class of expanded clone.

v_call,clone_size,j_call,d_call,cdr3_length,cdr3_aa,cdr3_nt
TRBV5-1,.,TRBJ2-1,TRBD2,18,CASSLVSFAGGYYNEQFF,TGCGCCAGCAGCTTGGTCTCTTTTGCGGGAGGGTACTACAATGAGCAGTTCTTC
TRBV28,.,TRBJ1-1,.,15,CASTSFLGGRSEAFF,TGTGCCAGCACCAGCTTTCTGGGGGGGCGGTCTGAAGCTTTCTTT
TRBV5-4,.,TRBJ2-1,.,13,CASSSQGYNEQFF,TGTGCCAGCAGCTCCCAGGGTTACAATGAGCAGTTCTTC
TRBV6-1,.,TRBJ2-7,.,13,CASSGGAKYEQYF,TGTGCCAGCAGTGGGGGGGCTAAATACGAGCAGTACTTC
TRBV7-2,.,TRBJ1-2,TRBD1,16,CASSPGTGSALYGYTF,TGTGCCAGCAGCCCCGGGACAGGGTCCGCATTGTATGGCTACACCTTC
TRBV28,few,TRBJ1-6,.,14,CASRPWGMNSPLHF,TGTGCCAGCAGGCCTTGGGGCATGAATTCACCCCTCCACTTT
TRBV18,.,TRBJ2-7,.,15,CASSLTQVSSYEQYF,TGTGCCAGCTCGCTGACACAAGTCTCTTCCTACGAGCAGTACTTC
TRBV28,.,TRBJ2-1,.,12,CASSGNYNEQFF,TGTGCCAGCAGTGGAAATTACAATGAGCAGTTCTTC
TRBV9,few,TRBJ2-3,TRBD2,15,CASSGAGAHTDTQYF,TGTGCCAGCAGCGGAGCGGGGGCTCACACAGATACGCAGTATTTT
TRBV4-2,.,TRBJ1-1,TRBD1,17,CASSQVLPGGAKTEAFF,TGTGCCAGCAGCCAAGTCTTGCCAGGGGGAGCGAAAACTGAAGCTTTCTTT
TRBV10-2,.,TRBJ2-1,.,15,CATRRASSSYNEQFF,TGCGCCACCCGTCGGGCTTCAAGCTCCTACAATGAGCAGTTCTTC
TRBV4-3,.,TRBJ2-1,TRBD2,16,CASSPLGSGGANEQFF,TGCGCCAGCAGCCCCCTGGGTAGCGGGGGGGCCAATGAGCAGTTCTTC
TRBV2,.,TRBJ1-1,.,13,CASVLQDRTEAFF,TGTGCCAGCGTTCTCCAGGACCGCACTGAAGCTTTCTTT
TRBV28,.,TRBJ1-1,.,14,CASITPGWGTEAFF,TGTGCCAGCATTACTCCAGGTTGGGGCACTGAAGCTTTCTTT
TRBV2,.,TRBJ1-5,.,14,CASTEGGPGGPQHF,TGTGCCAGCACCGAAGGAGGGCCCGGTGGGCCCCAGCATTTT
TRBV5-4,.,TRBJ2-3,.,17,CASSLGVRGPGTDTQYF,TGTGCCAGCAGCTTGGGTGTGCGGGGGCCCGGCACAGATACGCAGTATTTT
TRBV7-6,.,TRBJ1-1,.,14,CASSLRGENTEAFF,TGTGCCAGCAGCTTAAGGGGGGAGAACACTGAAGCTTTCTTT
TRBV6-5,.,TRBJ1-5,.,14,CASSYSGVGQPQHF,TGTGCCAGCAGTTACTCCGGGGTTGGTCAGCCCCAGCATTTT
TRBV27,few,TRBJ2-7,.,14,CASSLVEGKYEQYF,TGTGCCAGCAGTTTGGTTGAGGGGAAGTACGAGCAGTACTTC
TRBV25-1,.,TRBJ1-1,.,15,CASMEWGARNTEAFF,TGTGCCAGCATGGAATGGGGGGCCCGGAACACTGAAGCTTTCTTT
TRBV7-2,.,TRBJ2-2,.,15,CASSLVRVATGELFF,TGTGCCAGCAGCTTAGTGAGGGTAGCCACCGGGGAGCTGTTTTTT
TRBV9,.,TRBJ2-1,TRBD2,14,CASSSAWREHEQFF,TGTGCCAGCAGCTCCGCGTGGCGGGAGCATGAGCAGTTCTTC
TRBV27,.,TRBJ2-5,TRBD1,14,CASGRQGGQETQYF,TGTGCCAGCGGGAGACAGGGTGGACAAGAGACCCAGTACTTC
TRBV5-1,few,TRBJ2-5,TRBD1,16,CASSDPHRGRGETQYF,TGCGCCAGCAGCGACCCCCACAGGGGGCGCGGGGAGACCCAGTACTTC
TRBV27,.,TRBJ2-2,.,15,CASSLSWGTPGELFF,TGTGCCAGCAGTTTATCTTGGGGGACACCCGGGGAGCTGTTTTTT
TRBV9,.,TRBJ2-1,.,13,CASGWDSYNEQFF,TGTGCCTCCGGCTGGGACTCCTACAATGAGCAGTTCTTC
TRBV5-1,.,TRBJ2-7,.,14,CASSPSRGSGEQYF,TGCGCCAGCAGCCCGTCGAGGGGGTCGGGGGAGCAGTACTTC
TRBV4-1,few,TRBJ2-7,TRBD2,15,CASSLGLAGVYEQYF,TGCGCCAGCAGCCTAGGACTAGCGGGGGTCTACGAGCAGTACTTC
TRBV28,.,TRBJ2-6,.,14,CASSSGSGANVLTF,TGTGCCAGCAGTTCAGGGTCTGGGGCCAACGTCCTGACTTTC
TRBV5-1,.,TRBJ2-5,.,14,CASSADLGGETQYF,TGCGCCAGCAGCGCTGACCTAGGCGGGGAGACCCAGTACTTC
TRBV6-5,.,TRBJ1-2,.,13,CASSGGSVYGYTF,TGTGCCAGCAGTGGCGGAAGCGTCTATGGCTACACCTTC
TRBV28,.,TRBJ1-2,.,15,CASSFTKKGNYGYTF,TGTGCCAGCAGTTTTACCAAAAAGGGGAACTATGGCTACACCTTC
TRBV2,.,TRBJ2-7,.,13,CAGRQGVSYEQYF,TGTGCGGGGAGGCAGGGGGTAAGCTACGAGCAGTACTTC
TRBV2,.,TRBJ2-3,TRBD2,15,CASRATSGSADTQYF,TGTGCCAGCAGAGCGACTAGCGGGAGCGCAGATACGCAGTATTTT
TRBV2,.,TRBJ2-5,TRBD2,15,CASSGLAGVQETQYF,TGTGCCAGCAGTGGGCTAGCGGGAGTTCAAGAGACCCAGTACTTC
TRBV5-4,.,TRBJ2-3,.,15,CASSLRAGEGDTQYF,TGTGCCAGCAGCTTACGCGCAGGGGAAGGAGATACGCAGTATTTT
TRBV7-6,.,TRBJ2-7,TRBD1,17,CASSPAERTGYPYEQYF,TGTGCCAGCAGCCCCGCCGAACGGACAGGGTATCCCTACGAGCAGTACTTC
TRBV2,.,TRBJ1-6,.,16,CASSVRQAARDSPLHF,TGTGCCAGCAGTGTAAGACAGGCAGCCCGGGATTCACCCCTCCACTTT
TRBV7-3,.,TRBJ2-1,.,16,CASSPDRFDSYNEQFF,TGTGCCAGCAGCCCGGACAGATTCGACTCCTACAATGAGCAGTTCTTC
TRBV27,.,TRBJ1-1,.,12,CASSGTYTEAFF,TGTGCCAGCAGTGGGACATACACTGAAGCTTTCTTT
TRBV21-1,.,TRBJ2-3,.,13,CASPFSGSDTQYF,TGTGCCAGCCCCTTTAGCGGGAGTGATACGCAGTATTTT
TRBV14,.,TRBJ2-3,.,14,CASSQTPRIDTQYF,TGTGCCAGCAGCCAAACGCCACGGATAGATACGCAGTATTTT
TRBV18,.,TRBJ1-6,.,14,CASSPNSVNSPLHF,TGTGCCAGCTCACCAAACAGCGTAAATTCACCCCTCCACTTT
TRBV7-9,.,TRBJ2-3,.,13,CASSFWGADTQYF,TGTGCCAGCAGCTTCTGGGGCGCAGATACGCAGTATTTT
TRBV27,.,TRBJ2-3,.,16,CASSSLRGAGPDTQYF,TGTGCCAGCAGTTCCCTTCGGGGTGCGGGGCCAGATACGCAGTATTTT
TRBV6-5,.,TRBJ2-2,TRBD1,16,CASSYEGQGASGELFF,TGTGCCAGCAGTTACGAGGGACAGGGGGCCTCCGGGGAGCTGTTTTTT
TRBV5-1,.,TRBJ2-5,.,13,CASSLTLVGTQYF,TGCGCCAGCAGCTTGACCCTAGTCGGGACCCAGTACTTC
TRBV28,.,TRBJ2-7,TRBD1,14,CASSLVQQGAEQYF,TGTGCCAGCAGTTTAGTCCAACAGGGGGCCGAGCAGTACTTC